This T cell receptor (beta chain) was sequenced in a study of post-analysis software for immune sequencing data. Study findings and constraints: The study found TRBV5-6, TRBV5-1 and TRBV20-1 among roughly 5 TRBV segments more frequent in patients than controls. Samples sharing a preparation batch grouped tightly together when assessed by F measure.

Sequencing libraries made from TCR beta cDNA carried unique molecular identifiers. With roughly 0.85 to 11 million T cells as the source, 400,000 to 550,000 cDNA molecules resulted. MiXCR was run by TCRdb on the PCR reads, yielding one entry per CDR3 protein. The top ten clones hold 7.6% of a sample with 400,000 to 500,000 distinct CDR3 sequences, over 30% of them seen once. Per germline, CDR1 SGHDT and CDR2 YYEEEE. This CDR3 spans 14 amino acids. The trim removed 5 bases at V and 4 bases at J, leaving 6 bases unmatched. As regards this clonotype: Its cognate antigen is unknown.

This clonotype was obtained from a girl aged 2-15 years with multiple sclerosis. The chain employs TRBV5-6 and TRBJ1-1; 9 positions agree with TRBD1. Material: blood. CDR3 sequence: CASRFGQGSTEAFF. The CDR3 DNA follows: TGTGCCAGCAGATTTGGACAGGGGAGCACTGAAGCTTTCTTT.